Shown below are 10 T cell receptor beta chains from a single sample sequenced in a study of blood T cells in healthy people across ages. For the second PCR, which ran for about 7 to 12 cycles, a sample-barcoded 5' primer and a J-beta primer mix were used. TCRdb itself ran the 5' RACE reads through MiXCR, one entry per CDR3 protein. The sample shows 700,000 to 850,000 distinct CDR3 sequences, roughly 40% of them seen only once. The source material was blood. Receptors originate from a man in his late teens or twenties in good health.

There are a few counts of this clonotype. The chain carries TRBV3-1 and TRBJ2-2, with D tentatively TRBD1 (6 bases). Trimming pared 4 bases from V and 4 bases from J, leaving 7 bases between. The CDR3 is made up of 13 amino acids. Per germline, CDR1 LGHDT and CDR2 YNNKEL (reference sequence). For the CDR3, the DNA is TGTGCCAGCAGCCGACAGGCCACCGGGGAGCTGTTTTTT. This translates into CASSRQATGELFF.

The rearrangement uses TRBV6-5 and TRBJ2-1, with unresolved D. CDR1 MNHEY and CDR2 SVGAGI come from the germline V gene. Deletions cut 4 bases from V and 0 bases from J, with 13 bases between. The CDR3 extends over 16 amino acids. For the CDR3, the DNA is TGTGCCAGCAGTTTCAACACATACTACTCCTACAATGAGCAGTTCTTC. It is translated as CASSFNTYYSYNEQFF.

The genes are TRBV6-5 and TRBJ2-2, with D possibly TRBD2 on 5 matching bases. The CDR3 extends over 15 amino acids. The germline gives CDR1 MNHEY, CDR2 SVGAGI. Trimming removed 6 bases at V and 1 base at J, with 12 bases between. The CDR3: CASSRGGWNTGELFF. CDR3 DNA sequence: TGTGCCAGCAGCCGGGGTGGGTGGAACACCGGGGAGCTGTTTTTT.

CDR3 DNA sequence: TGTGCCAGCAGCTCCAGCTACTATGGGGCCAACGTCCTGACTTTC. As protein: CASSSSYYGANVLTF. The chain employs TRBV7-2 and TRBJ2-6; D remains ambiguous. The germline CDR1 and CDR2 sequences are SGHTA and FQGNSA. Trimming removed 4 bases at V and 3 bases at J, with 10 bases between. This CDR3 has 15 amino acids.

This clonotype showed up just a few times. This chain uses TRBV4-1 with TRBJ2-3; no reliable D call. Germline CDR1 reads MGHRA; CDR2 reads YSYEKL. The V gene lost 3 bases and the J gene lost 3 bases, with 16 bases spanning the gap. The CDR3 covers 16 residues. The CDR3 here is CASSQAPVGGTDTQYF. The CDR3 DNA reads as TGCGCCAGCAGCCAGGCCCCCGTAGGTGGTACAGATACGCAGTATTTT.

The chain carries TRBV7-2 and TRBJ1-6, with a weak D call TRBD1 (6 bases). The CDR3 extends over 12 amino acids. Trimming took off 3 bases at V and 12 bases at J, with 9 bases between the two ends. From germline, CDR1 is SGHTA and CDR2 FQGNSA. The CDR3 is CASSFIGGPLHF. Here the CDR3 DNA reads TGTGCCAGCAGCTTTATAGGGGGACCCCTCCACTTT.

The chain joins TRBV7-2 to TRBJ1-2; 8 bases line up with TRBD1. V shed 2 bases, J shed 5 bases, and the junction held 10 bases outside the gene matches. Germline V gene lookup returns CDR1 SGHTA and CDR2 FQGNSA. CDR3 length: 16 residues. The CDR3 reads CASSLRHGTGLYGYTF. In DNA, the CDR3 is TGTGCCAGCAGCTTACGTCATGGGACAGGTCTTTATGGCTACACCTTC. The whole variable domain, filled in from reference TRBV7-2 and TRBJ1-2, reads GAGVSQSPSNKVTEKGKDVELRCDPISGHTALYWYRQSLGQGLEFLIYFQGNSAPDKSGLPSDRFSAERTGGSVSTLTIQRTQQEDSAVYLCASSLRHGTGLYGYTFGSGTRLTVV.

As for this clonotype: Being one base from a much bigger clone, this may be a read error. The rearrangement joins TRBV5-1 to TRBJ2-1; no clear D gene. In germline, CDR1 is SGHRS, CDR2 YFSETQ. CDR3 length equals 15 residues. The CDR3 DNA is TGCGCCGGCAGCCCCTCGGTAGTAGGGCTCAATGAGCAGTTCTTC. Amino acids: CAGSPSVVGLNEQFF. Filled out from reference TRBV5-1 and TRBJ2-1, the complete variable domain reads KAGVTQTPRYLIKTRGQQVTLSCSPISGHRSVSWYQQTPGQGLQFLFEYFSETQRNKGNFPGRFSGRQFSNSRSEMNVSTLELGDSALYLCAGSPSVVGLNEQFFGPGTRLTVL.

J is TRBJ2-7 and V is TRBV30; 7 bases map to TRBD2. Matching the DNA end better, TRBJ2-5 makes the J call doubtful. The V gene's germline CDR1 is GTSNPN and CDR2 SVGIG (reference sequence). The CDR3 is 14 residues long. The CDR3 sequence: CAWSGGGGQETQYF. The CDR3 coding sequence is TGTGCCTGGAGTGGGGGGGGAGGTCAAGAGACCCAGTACTTC.

This clonotype was detected only a few times. V and J are TRBV2 and TRBJ1-4, with D possibly matching TRBD1 (5 bases). Germline-derived CDR1 and CDR2 are SNHLY and FYNNEI. CDR3 length equals 14 residues. V shed 6 bases and J shed 5 bases, with 13 bases lying between them. The CDR3 protein is CASRAGTPNEKLFF. The CDR3 DNA sequence: TGTGCCAGCAGAGCCGGGACGCCGAATGAAAAACTGTTTTTT.